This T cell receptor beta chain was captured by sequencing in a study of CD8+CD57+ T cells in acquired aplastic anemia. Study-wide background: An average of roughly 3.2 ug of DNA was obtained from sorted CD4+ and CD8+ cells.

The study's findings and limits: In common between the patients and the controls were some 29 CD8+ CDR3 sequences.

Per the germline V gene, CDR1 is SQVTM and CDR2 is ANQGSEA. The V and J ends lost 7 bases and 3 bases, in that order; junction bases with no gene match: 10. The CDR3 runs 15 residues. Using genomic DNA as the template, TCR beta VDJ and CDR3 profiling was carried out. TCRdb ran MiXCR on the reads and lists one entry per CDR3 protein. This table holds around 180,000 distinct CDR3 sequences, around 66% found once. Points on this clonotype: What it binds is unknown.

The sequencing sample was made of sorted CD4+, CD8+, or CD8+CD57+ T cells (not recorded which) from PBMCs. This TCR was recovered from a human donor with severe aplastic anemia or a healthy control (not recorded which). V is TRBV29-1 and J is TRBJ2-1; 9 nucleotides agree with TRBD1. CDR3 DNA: TGCAGCGCCCCGACAGGGGGAGGTATCTACAATGAGCAGTTCTTC. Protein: CSAPTGGGIYNEQFF.